The sequence of this T cell receptor (beta chain) was determined in a study of T cells after yellow fever vaccination (dated by TCRdb to the late 2010s). Describing the broader study: Libraries from fractions with low cell numbers were prepared with the SMART-Seq v4 Ultra Low Input RNA kit. To follow T-cell clones before and after primary and booster YFV17D yellow fever vaccination, bulk TCR alpha and beta repertoires were sequenced over time. Two healthy male donors made up the cohort, one aged 18 to 30 years and the other aged 30 to 40 years. Blood was drawn at multiple timepoints before and after primary and secondary immunization, with bulk PBMC replicates and cell subsets isolated. The paper as a whole reports these results and caveats: The study included only a couple of donors, which limits how far the findings can be generalized. The secondary T-cell response was found to be weaker but faster than the primary response, with a peak reached on day 5 rather than on day 15. A small fraction of clonotypes appeared in both the CD4 and CD8 compartments, likely as a result of convergent recombination. FACS-sorted repertoires could contain abundant contaminating clonotypes from the bulk population, so computational filtering was required. After the booster, most clones that had expanded after primary vaccination were detected again (around 97% of CD4 and around nine tenths of CD8), suggesting broad maintenance of memory.

V lost 0 bases and J lost 3 bases; the stretch between them is 8 bases long. From its cysteine to its phenylalanine, the CDR3 spans 15 amino acids. Here the CDR3 DNA is all that survives: 45 bases in frame from base 1. Based on the germline V gene, the CDR1 and CDR2 sequences are LGHNA and YSLEER. The treatment or condition label here, explained by the study, means: live attenuated yellow fever vaccine strain. A standard Ficoll-Paque protocol was used to isolate PBMCs from peripheral blood. Dynabeads CD4 and CD8 positive selection kits were used to isolate the CD4 and CD8 T-cell fractions. TriZol was used to extract RNA from bulk PBMCs, CD4 and CD8 fractions, and dextramer-positive and dextramer-negative fractions. Synthesis of TCR cDNA relied on 5'RACE template switching, a step that introduced a universal primer site along with unique molecular identifiers. cDNA synthesis was primed from both the TCR alpha and TCR beta constant segments. Libraries were amplified in two PCR steps, with sample barcodes and sequencing adapters added in the second step. Sequencing of libraries was done on Illumina HiSeq 2500 (2x100 bp) or NovaSeq (2x150 bp). The published analysis was carried out like this. Demultiplexing of reads and collapsing into UMI consensus sequences were performed with MIGEC, and V(D)J alignment was carried out with MiXCR. Vaccine-responding clonotypes were defined with edgeR using replicate PBMC samples, requiring FDR below 0.01 and a log2 fold change above 5 up to day 15. CD4 or CD8 identity was assigned to each bulk clonotype according to whether the clonotype was present at higher abundance in the sequenced CD4 repertoire or the sequenced CD8 repertoire. TCRdb trimmed public reads at Q25 via fastp, called clones via MiXCR and kept in-frame beta chains. Under each unique CDR3 protein, matching rows form one entry showing the most common genes and DNA. None of the V and J calls come from the authors' own analysis; TCRdb made them. Here the sample has about 150,000 distinct CDR3 sequences; less than 8.5% occur a single time. Of the sample, under 0.8% is held by the ten largest clones.

With respect to this clonotype: There is no known antigen for this receptor. A much bigger clone sits one base away, suggesting this may be a read error.

The TCR originated in a young man who received the YFV17D yellow fever vaccine. This chain joins TRBV4-3 to TRBJ2-2; the D gene lacks a confident call. The sequences come from CD4+ T cells sorted from PBMCs, collected 10 days after the yellow fever booster vaccination. The DNA is as follows: TGCGCCAGCAGCCAAGATCCACGGTACACCGGGGAGCTGTTTTTT. Its translation reads: CASSQDPRYTGELFF.